This entry lists 5 T cell receptor beta chains sequenced from one sample in a study of cytomegalovirus exposure and HLA in healthy donors. In the PCR, 60 Vbeta and 13 Jbeta primers were used. This table comes from immunoSEQ multiplex PCR, and its TCRdb copy is limited to in-frame clones, with some not included. The listing records 200,000 to 250,000 clones. Sequenced input: PBMCs. These receptors originate from a girl between 2 and 10 years old in good health and CMV-seropositive.

The V call is TRBV5-8, the J call TRBJ2-7; TRBD1 matches 8 bases. The CDR3 length is 17 residues. In germline, CDR1 is SGHTS, CDR2 YDEGEE. V lost 1 base to trimming and J lost 4 bases; unmatched junction nucleotides: 13. CDR3 sequence (DNA): TGTGCCAGCAGCTTGCGAATCCAGGGGGCTATACCTTACGAGCAGTACTTC. Its translation is CASSLRIQGAIPYEQYF.

V usage is TRBV28 and J usage is TRBJ2-1; a weak D match, TRBD1 (6 bases). With 7 bases removed from V and 7 bases from J, the gap between germline ends came to 11 bases. Looked up from germline, CDR1 is MDHEN and CDR2 is SYDVKM. The length of the CDR3 is 12 residues. CDR3 region: CASKPQGNEQFF. As DNA, the CDR3 is TGTGCCAGCAAACCCCAGGGGAATGAGCAGTTCTTC.

The V gene is TRBV5-6, the J gene TRBJ1-1, with 8 bases that match TRBD1. The trim removed 2 bases at V and 3 bases at J, leaving 6 bases unmatched. In germline, CDR1 is SGHDT, CDR2 YYEEEE. The CDR3 covers 15 residues. CDR3 amino acids: CASSFLQGVDTEAFF. Written as DNA, the CDR3 is TGTGCCAGCAGCTTCTTACAGGGGGTCGACACTGAAGCTTTCTTT.

V gene TRBV6-1 combines with J gene TRBJ1-5, with D possibly matching TRBD1 (5 bases). Germline V gene sequence: CDR1 MNHNS, CDR2 SASEGT. Trimming left V 1 base short and J 7 bases short, with 14 bases between. This CDR3 is built from 15 residues. CDR3 residues: CASSEVIRGRQPQHF. CDR3 nucleotide sequence: TGTGCCAGCAGTGAAGTCATAAGGGGCCGACAGCCCCAGCATTTT.

This sequence joins TRBV11-2 and TRBJ2-1; 13 bases are shared with TRBD2. The germline V gene encodes CDR1 SGHAT and CDR2 FQNNGV. V was clipped by 5 bases and J by 0 bases; unmatched bases: 7. The CDR3 consists of 18 residues. DNA for the CDR3: TGTGCCAGCAGCGCCGGACTAGCGGGAGTCGGCTCCTACAATGAGCAGTTCTTC. It codes for CASSAGLAGVGSYNEQFF.